These 9 T cell receptor beta chains came from one sample sequenced in a study of shared clonotypes between healthy human individuals (dated by TCRdb to the early 2020s). The method was the immunoSEQ multiplex PCR assay. TCRdb holds this immuneACCESS table with in-frame rearrangements only. Some clones are missing; in checked studies, unresolved V genes explain under half, and the rest has no known cause. This sample holds some 680,000 clones; 73% were observed only once. The ten largest clonotypes hold around 1.8% of the sample. Sequencing was performed on memory CD4+ T cells sorted from blood. The sample's cell subset or site label, in plain terms: CD45RA-negative fraction. These receptors all stem from a woman aged 25 to 39 in good health.

This clone was detected only a few times. The chain employs TRBV6-7 and TRBJ1-4, with unresolved D. TRBV6-7 is an ORF for which the function is uncertain. Trimming removed 8 bases from V and 15 bases from J, with 19 bases in between. This CDR3 has 12 amino acids. The CDR3 spells CASELMEYTVFF. CDR3 coding DNA: TGTGCCAGCGAGTTGATGGAGTATACGGTGTTTTTT.

The rearrangement uses TRBV19 and TRBJ1-5, with 9 bases matching TRBD1. CDR1 is LNHDA and CDR2 is SQIVND in the germline V gene (reference sequence). The CDR3 has 16 residues. V lost 0 bases, J lost 7 bases, and 7 bases stayed unmatched. The CDR3 is CASSIEGQGIGQPQHF. CDR3 coding DNA: TGTGCCAGTAGTATAGAAGGACAGGGGATCGGACAGCCCCAGCATTTT.

The chain links TRBV28 to TRBJ1-4; D remains unclear. From germline, CDR1 is MDHEN and CDR2 SYDVKM. Trimming left V 3 bases short and J 4 bases short, with 18 bases between. This CDR3 is built from 17 residues. Here the CDR3 DNA reads TGTGCCAGCAGTTTGACCCACTCAACGGGGAGTAATGAAAAACTGTTTTTT. Residues: CASSLTHSTGSNEKLFF. Full variable domain (outside the CDR3, taken from reference TRBV28 and TRBJ1-4): DVKVTQSSRYLVKRTGEKVFLECVQDMDHENMFWYRQDPGLGLRLIYFSYDVKMKEKGDIPEGYSVSREKKERFSLILESASTNQTSMYLCASSLTHSTGSNEKLFFGSGTQLSVL.

This clone was counted once. V usage is TRBV23-1 and J usage is TRBJ2-3, with 8 bases fitting TRBD2. TRBV23-1 is identified as an open reading frame with a role that is uncertain. The CDR3 length is 17 residues. J lost 1 base, V lost 3 bases, and 9 bases had no gene match. The CDR3 nucleotides read TGCGCCAGCAGTCATAGCCCGAGCGGGAGTGGCACAGATACGCAGTATTTT. It specifies CASSHSPSGSGTDTQYF.

With regard to this clone: The identical CDR3 is also encoded by other nucleotide sequences in the sample. The J gene is TRBJ2-7, the V gene TRBV7-9, with TRBD2 matching over 11 bases. The CDR3 runs 14 residues. The V segment lost 1 base and the J segment 4 bases; nucleotides outside the gene matches: 0. Per the germline V gene, CDR1 is SEHNR and CDR2 is FQNEAQ (reference sequence). The DNA of the CDR3 is TGTGCCAGCAGCTTAGGACTAGCGGGATACGAGCAGTACTTC. Amino acids: CASSLGLAGYEQYF.

This rearrangement joins TRBV23-1 to TRBJ2-7; the match to TRBD1 covers 9 bases. TRBV23-1 qualifies as an ORF whose function is uncertain. The CDR3 length is 15 residues. The V and J ends lost 0 bases and 4 bases, in that order; junction bases with no gene match: 4. CDR3 nucleotides: TGCGCCAGCAGTCAATCGTGGGACAGGGTGTACGAGCAGTACTTC. Amino acids: CASSQSWDRVYEQYF.

V usage is TRBV18 and J usage is TRBJ2-7; no clear D. CDR1 is KGHSH and CDR2 is LQKENI in the germline V gene. The CDR3 has 13 residues. The germline V and J ends were trimmed by 6 bases and 2 bases, with 11 bases remaining between them. The CDR3 DNA reads as TGTGCCAGCTCCTTGACATTTCCCTACGAGCAGTACTTC. It encodes CASSLTFPYEQYF.

V gene TRBV19 combines with J gene TRBJ2-3, with TRBD1 matching 9 bases. CDR1 is LNHDA and CDR2 is SQIVND in the germline V gene (reference sequence). The trim removed 1 base at V and 3 bases at J, leaving 2 bases unmatched. The CDR3 loop spans 15 amino acids. The CDR3 loop is CASSIAGQGTDTQYF. DNA of the CDR3: TGTGCCAGTAGTATAGCGGGACAGGGAACAGATACGCAGTATTTT.

The V and J genes are TRBV5-1 and TRBJ2-6, with no clear D. Germline assignment: CDR1 SGHRS and CDR2 YFSETQ. This CDR3 is built from 16 residues. The V gene lost 2 bases and the J gene lost 0 bases, with 9 bases spanning the gap. This CDR3 is CASSFYPNSGANVLTF. CDR3 DNA sequence: TGCGCCAGCAGCTTCTATCCTAACTCTGGGGCCAACGTCCTGACTTTC.